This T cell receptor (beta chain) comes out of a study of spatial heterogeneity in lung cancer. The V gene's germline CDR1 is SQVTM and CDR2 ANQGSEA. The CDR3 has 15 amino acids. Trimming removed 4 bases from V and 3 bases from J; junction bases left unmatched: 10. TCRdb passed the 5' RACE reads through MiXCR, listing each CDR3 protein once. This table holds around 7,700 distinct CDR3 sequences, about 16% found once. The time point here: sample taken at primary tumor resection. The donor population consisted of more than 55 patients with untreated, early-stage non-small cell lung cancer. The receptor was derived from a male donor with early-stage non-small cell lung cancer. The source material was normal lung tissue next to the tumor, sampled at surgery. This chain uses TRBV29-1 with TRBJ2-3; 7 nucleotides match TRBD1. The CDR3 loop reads CSVGGTAKRTDTQYF. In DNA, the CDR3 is TGCAGCGTTGGAGGGACAGCGAAGAGGACAGATACGCAGTATTTT.